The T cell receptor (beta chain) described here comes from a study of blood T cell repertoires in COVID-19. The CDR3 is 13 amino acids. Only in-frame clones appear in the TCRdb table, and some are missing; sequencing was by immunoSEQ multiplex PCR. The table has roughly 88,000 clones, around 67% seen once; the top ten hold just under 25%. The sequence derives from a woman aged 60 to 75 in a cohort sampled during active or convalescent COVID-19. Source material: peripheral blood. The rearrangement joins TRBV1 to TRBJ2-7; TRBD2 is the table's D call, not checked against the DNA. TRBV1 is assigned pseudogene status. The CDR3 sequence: CTSSQSLAGEQYF. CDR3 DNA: TGCACCAGCAGCCAGTCACTAGCGGGCGAGCAGTACTTC.